The 3 T cell receptor beta chains below all came from one sample that was sequenced in a study of breast tumors, draining lymph nodes, adjacent tissues (TCRdb year 2016). Libraries were made using multiplex PCR. The reads were generated on an Illumina HiSeq 2000. TCRdb reworked the public reads: Q25 trimming with fastp, MiXCR clone assembly, productive beta chains retained. Identical CDR3 proteins give one entry, which carries the most common genes and DNA. In this sample the table shows 85,000 to 130,000 distinct CDR3 sequences, around 30% of which occur a single time. Approximately 6% of the sample rests with the top ten. The lymph node samples were taken from the axillary draining lymph nodes of breast cancer patients. The sequencing input was axillary lymph node tissue. These receptors all come from a female donor with breast cancer. Some clones in this sample may be carry-over from other donors' samples.

This clonotype was seen a single time. This chain uses TRBV29-1 with TRBJ2-1; 13 bases are shared with TRBD2. This CDR3 is built from 15 residues. V lost 4 bases, J lost 6 bases, and 6 bases stayed unmatched. CDR1 and CDR2 (germline): SQVTM, ANQGSEA. This chain's CDR3 is CSVAETSGRANEQFF. The DNA of the CDR3 is TGCAGCGTTGCCGAAACTAGCGGGAGGGCCAATGAGCAGTTCTTC.

This clonotype was seen repeatedly, ten times or more. The chain is built from TRBV20-1 and TRBJ1-2; unclear D gene. The CDR3 loop spans 14 amino acids. The germline CDR1 and CDR2 sequences are DFQATT and SNEGSKA (reference sequence). V shed 4 bases and J shed 1 base, with 13 bases lying between them. The CDR3: CSAKHTSLNYGYTF. The CDR3 bases are TGCAGTGCTAAACATACGTCCCTTAACTATGGCTACACCTTC.

This clonotype has a count of ten or more. This chain joins TRBV11-2 and TRBJ2-5; D possibly uses TRBD1 or TRBD2 (5 bases each). CDR3 length equals 17 residues. Germline loops: CDR1 SGHAT, CDR2 FQNNGV. V lost 5 bases and J lost 8, with 27 bases in between. Here the CDR3 reads CASSPGSGGPKAFTQYF. The CDR3 bases are TGTGCCAGCAGCCCCGGTAGTGGGGGACCGAAAGCCTTTACCCAGTACTTC.